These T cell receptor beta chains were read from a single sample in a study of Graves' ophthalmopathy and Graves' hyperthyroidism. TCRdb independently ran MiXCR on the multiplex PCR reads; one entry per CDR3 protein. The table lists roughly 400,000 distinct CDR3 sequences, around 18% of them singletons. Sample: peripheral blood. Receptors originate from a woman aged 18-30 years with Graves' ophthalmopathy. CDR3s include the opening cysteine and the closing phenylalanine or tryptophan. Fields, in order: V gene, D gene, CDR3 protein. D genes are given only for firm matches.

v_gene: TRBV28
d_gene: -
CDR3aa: CASSWSRGRAFF

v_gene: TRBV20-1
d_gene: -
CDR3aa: CSARIYRNTEAFF

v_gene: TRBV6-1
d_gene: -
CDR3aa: CASSTTGTQHF

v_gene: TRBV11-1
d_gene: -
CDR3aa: CASSSTDHTETQYF

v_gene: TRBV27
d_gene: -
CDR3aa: CASSLQRDSPLHF

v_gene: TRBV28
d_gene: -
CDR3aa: CASSLSGSVDEQYF

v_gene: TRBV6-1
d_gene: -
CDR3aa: CASSELRQETQYF

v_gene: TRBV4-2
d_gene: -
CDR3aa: CASSQTPSRGAYEQYF

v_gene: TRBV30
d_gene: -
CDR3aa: CAWSSNMNTEAFF

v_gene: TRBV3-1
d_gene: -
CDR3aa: CASSPGVSYEQYF

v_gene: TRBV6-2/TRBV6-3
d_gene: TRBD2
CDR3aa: CASSSGTSGGLFQETQYF

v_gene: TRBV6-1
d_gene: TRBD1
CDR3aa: CATNRDRGDEQYF

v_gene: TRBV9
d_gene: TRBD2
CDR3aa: CASSVSPGLAVEQYF

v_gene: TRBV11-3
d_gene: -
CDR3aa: CASRPISGDTGELFF

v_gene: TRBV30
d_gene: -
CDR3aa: CAWSDGGAQPQHF

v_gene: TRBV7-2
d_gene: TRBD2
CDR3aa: CASSIGLAATAGTRGGYEQYF

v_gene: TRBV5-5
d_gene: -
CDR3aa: CASSLGRRITGNQPQHF

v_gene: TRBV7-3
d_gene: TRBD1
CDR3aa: CASSLRSGGEQFF

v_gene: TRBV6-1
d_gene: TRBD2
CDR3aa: CASTHLAGEGSYEQYF

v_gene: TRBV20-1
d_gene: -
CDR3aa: CSANTLASLAKNIQYF

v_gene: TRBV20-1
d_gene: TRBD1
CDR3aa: CSASGQGGAGELFF

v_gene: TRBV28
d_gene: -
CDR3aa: CASSRDPRASNF

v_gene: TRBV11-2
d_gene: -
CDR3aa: CASNNRLNTEAFF

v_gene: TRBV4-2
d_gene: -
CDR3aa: CASSQDGDYGSGTEAFF

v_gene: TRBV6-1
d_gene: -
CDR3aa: CASKTSGAYNSPLHF

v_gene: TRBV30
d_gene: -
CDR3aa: CAWSPSHNQPQHF

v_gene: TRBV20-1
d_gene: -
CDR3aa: CSASTGKAPHQPQHF

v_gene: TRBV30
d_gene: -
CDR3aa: CAWGGTFQETQYF

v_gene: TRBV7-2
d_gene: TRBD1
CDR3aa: CASSSNRGRPPLHF

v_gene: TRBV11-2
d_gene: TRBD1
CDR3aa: CASSLRGQGAEGGEQYF

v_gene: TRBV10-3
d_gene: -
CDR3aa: CAISGGLSQNTEAFF

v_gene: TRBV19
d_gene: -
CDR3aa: CASIHPSSTEAFF

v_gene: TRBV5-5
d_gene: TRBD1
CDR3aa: CASSFTGGSGETQYF

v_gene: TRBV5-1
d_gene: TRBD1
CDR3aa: CASSPGQFTSEGEQYF

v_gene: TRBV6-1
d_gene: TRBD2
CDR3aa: CASSEVSGGVGTDTQYF

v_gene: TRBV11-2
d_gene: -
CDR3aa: CASSLDRTPGREQYF

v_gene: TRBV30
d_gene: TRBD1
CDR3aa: CAWRGQGVGELFF

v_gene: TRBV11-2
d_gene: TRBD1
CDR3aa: CASSTSGTGYGNTIYF

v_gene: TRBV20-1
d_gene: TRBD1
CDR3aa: CSARDSRWETQYF

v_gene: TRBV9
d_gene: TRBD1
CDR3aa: CASSDLKQGAQGGELFF

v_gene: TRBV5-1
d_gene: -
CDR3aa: CASRNRAGETQYF

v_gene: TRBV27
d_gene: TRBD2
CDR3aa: CASSSLAGAIHEQYF

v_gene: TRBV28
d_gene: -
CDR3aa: CASSTGLGGKNIQYF

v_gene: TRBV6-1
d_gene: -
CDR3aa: CASSPGRQSDEQYF

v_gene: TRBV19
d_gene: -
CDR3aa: CASSIDSGGAEHF

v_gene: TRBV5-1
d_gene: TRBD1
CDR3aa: CASSITGGQETQYF

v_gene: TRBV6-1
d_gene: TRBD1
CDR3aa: CASGDRVGNTIYF

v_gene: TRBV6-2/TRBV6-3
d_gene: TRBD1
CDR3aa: CASSPGTGHTGELFF

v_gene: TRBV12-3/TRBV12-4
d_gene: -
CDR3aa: CASSLGGISGETQYF

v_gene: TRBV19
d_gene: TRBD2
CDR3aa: CASSIPSGMVETQYF

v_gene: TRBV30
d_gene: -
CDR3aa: CAWSMGKTEAFF